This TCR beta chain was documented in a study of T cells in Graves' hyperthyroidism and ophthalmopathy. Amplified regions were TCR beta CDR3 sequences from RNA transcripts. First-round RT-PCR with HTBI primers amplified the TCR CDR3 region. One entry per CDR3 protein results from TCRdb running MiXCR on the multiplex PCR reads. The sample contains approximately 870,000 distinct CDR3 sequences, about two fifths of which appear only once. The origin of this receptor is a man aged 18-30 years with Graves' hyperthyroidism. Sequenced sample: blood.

This CDR3 reads CASRTGTEPYEQYF. CDR3 nucleotide sequence: TGTGCCAGCAGGACAGGGACAGAACCCTACGAGCAGTACTTC. The J gene is TRBJ2-7, the V gene TRBV7-9, with TRBD1 matching over 7 bases. The CDR3 is 14 residues long. CDR1 and CDR2 (germline): SEHNR, FQNEAQ (reference sequence). Trimming removed 6 bases from V and 2 bases from J; junction bases left unmatched: 7.